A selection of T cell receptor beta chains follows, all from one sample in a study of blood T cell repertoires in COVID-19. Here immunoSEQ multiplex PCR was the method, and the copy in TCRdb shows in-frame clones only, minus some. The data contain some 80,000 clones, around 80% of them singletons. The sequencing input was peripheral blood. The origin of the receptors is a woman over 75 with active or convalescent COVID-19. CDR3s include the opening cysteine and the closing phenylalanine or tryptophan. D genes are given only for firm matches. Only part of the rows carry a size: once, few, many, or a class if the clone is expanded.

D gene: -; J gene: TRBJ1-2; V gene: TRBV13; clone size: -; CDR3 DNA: TGTGCCAGCAGCTTAGTCCGAAGGGAGCGGGGCTACACCTTC; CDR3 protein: CASSLVRRERGYTF
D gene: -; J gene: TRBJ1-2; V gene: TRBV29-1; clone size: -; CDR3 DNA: TGCAGCGTTAACAGGGCAGGCGACCGCTACACCTTC; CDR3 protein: CSVNRAGDRYTF
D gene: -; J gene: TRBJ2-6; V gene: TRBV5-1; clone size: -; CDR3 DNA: TGCGCCAGCAGCTTTTTTCGGGGGGCACATGAGGCCAACGTCCTGACTTTC; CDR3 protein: CASSFFRGAHEANVLTF
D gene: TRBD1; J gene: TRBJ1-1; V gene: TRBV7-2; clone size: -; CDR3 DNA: TGTGCCAGCAGCTTACAGGGGGAGGACACTGAAGCTTTCTTT; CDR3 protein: CASSLQGEDTEAFF
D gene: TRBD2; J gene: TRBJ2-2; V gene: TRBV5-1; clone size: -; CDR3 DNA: TGCGCCAGCAGCTCCGTCGGGGAGGGCGGGGAGCTGTTTTTT; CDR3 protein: CASSSVGEGGELFF
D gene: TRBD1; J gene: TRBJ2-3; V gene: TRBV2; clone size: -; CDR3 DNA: TGTGCCAGCAGTGAGGATCAGGGGGAAACAGATACGCAGTATTTT; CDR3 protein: CASSEDQGETDTQYF
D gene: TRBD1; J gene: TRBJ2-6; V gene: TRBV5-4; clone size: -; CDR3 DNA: TGTGCCAGCAGCCCCGGGACAGCCCCCGGGGCCAACGTCCTGACTTTC; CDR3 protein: CASSPGTAPGANVLTF
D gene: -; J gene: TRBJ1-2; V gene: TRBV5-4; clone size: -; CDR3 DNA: TGTGCCAGCAGCGAACAGGGAAATGGCTACACCTTC; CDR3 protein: CASSEQGNGYTF
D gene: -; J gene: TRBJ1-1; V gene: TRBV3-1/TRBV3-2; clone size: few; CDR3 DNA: TGTGCCAGCACCCCGAGGATTTCGGGAACTGAAGCTTTCTTT; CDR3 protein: CASTPRISGTEAFF
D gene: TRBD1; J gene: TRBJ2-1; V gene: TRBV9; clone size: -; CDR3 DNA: TGTGCCAGCAGCGGATGGACAGGTTTTGACAATGAGCAGTTCTTC; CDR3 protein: CASSGWTGFDNEQFF
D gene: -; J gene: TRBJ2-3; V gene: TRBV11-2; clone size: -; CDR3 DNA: TGTGCCAGCAGCTTAGCTACAGGGTCAGATACGCAGTATTTT; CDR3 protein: CASSLATGSDTQYF
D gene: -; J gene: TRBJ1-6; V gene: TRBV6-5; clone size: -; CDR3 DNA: TGTGCCAGCAGCGACGGAGCAGGGCGTAATTCACCCCTCCACTTT; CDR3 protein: CASSDGAGRNSPLHF
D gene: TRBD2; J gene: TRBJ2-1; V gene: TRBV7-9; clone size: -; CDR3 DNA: TGTGCCAGCAGCACGACTAGCGGGGGTACTGAGCAGTTCTTC; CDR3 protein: CASSTTSGGTEQFF
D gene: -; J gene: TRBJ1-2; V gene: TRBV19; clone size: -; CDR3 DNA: TGTGCCAGTAGCTACAGGGATAGTCCAAAGGGCTACACCTTC; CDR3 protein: CASSYRDSPKGYTF
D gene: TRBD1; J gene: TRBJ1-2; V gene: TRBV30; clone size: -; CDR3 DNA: TGTGCCTGGGTTACAGGGGGCTTCTATGGCTACACCTTC; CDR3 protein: CAWVTGGFYGYTF
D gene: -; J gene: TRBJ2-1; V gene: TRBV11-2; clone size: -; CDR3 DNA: TGTGCCAGCAGCTTAGTCTCCAATGAGCAGTTCTTC; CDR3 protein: CASSLVSNEQFF
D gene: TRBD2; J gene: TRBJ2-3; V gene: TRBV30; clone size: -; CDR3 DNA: TGTGCCTGGAGACGCGGGGGAGCAGATACGCAGTATTTT; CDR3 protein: CAWRRGGADTQYF
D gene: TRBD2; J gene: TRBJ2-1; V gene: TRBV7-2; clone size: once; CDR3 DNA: TGTGCCAGCAGCATACTAGCGGGGGGGCCGTATGAGCAGTTCTTC; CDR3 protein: CASSILAGGPYEQFF
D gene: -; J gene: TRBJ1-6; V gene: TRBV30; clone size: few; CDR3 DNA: TGTGCCTGGAGTGTATCCGACAGGTTCGATTCACCCCTCCACTTT; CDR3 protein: CAWSVSDRFDSPLHF
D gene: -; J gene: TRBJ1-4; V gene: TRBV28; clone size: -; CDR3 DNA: TGTGCCAGCCGTGGGACATTATTTGAAAAACTGTTTTTT; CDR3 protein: CASRGTLFEKLFF
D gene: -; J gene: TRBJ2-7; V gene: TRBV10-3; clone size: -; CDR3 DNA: TGTGCCATCAGTGAGTCTGGCCCAGGGCCCTACGAGCAGTACTTC; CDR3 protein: CAISESGPGPYEQYF
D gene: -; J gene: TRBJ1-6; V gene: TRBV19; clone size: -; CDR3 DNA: TGTGCCAGTAGTACGCTCCGGGAGTATAATTCACCCCTCCACTTT; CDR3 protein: CASSTLREYNSPLHF
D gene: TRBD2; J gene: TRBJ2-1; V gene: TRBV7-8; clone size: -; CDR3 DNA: TGTGCCAGCAGCTATGGGACTAGCGGATACAATGAGCAGTTCTTC; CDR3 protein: CASSYGTSGYNEQFF
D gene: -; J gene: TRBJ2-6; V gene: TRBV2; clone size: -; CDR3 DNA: TGTGCCAGCAGGGGGACTTCTGGGGCCAACGTCCTGACTTTC; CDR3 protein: CASRGTSGANVLTF
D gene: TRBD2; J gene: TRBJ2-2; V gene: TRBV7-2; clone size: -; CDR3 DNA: TGTGCCAGCAGCTTAGTCGGGACTAGCCGGAACACCGGGGAGCTGTTTTTT; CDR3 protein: CASSLVGTSRNTGELFF
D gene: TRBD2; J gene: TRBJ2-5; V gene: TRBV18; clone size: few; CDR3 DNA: TGTGCCAGCTCACCCATAGCGGGGGTACAAGAGACCCAGTACTTC; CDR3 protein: CASSPIAGVQETQYF
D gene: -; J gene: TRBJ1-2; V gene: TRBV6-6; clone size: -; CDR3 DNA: TGTGCCAGCACTATCGGCTATGGCTACACCTTC; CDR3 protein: CASTIGYGYTF
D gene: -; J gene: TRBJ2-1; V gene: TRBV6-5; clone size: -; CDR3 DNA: TGTGCCAGCAGCACTCGGGCAGGGGCCTACAATGAGCAGTTCTTC; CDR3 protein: CASSTRAGAYNEQFF
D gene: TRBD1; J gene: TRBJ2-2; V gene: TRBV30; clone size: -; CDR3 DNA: TGTGCCTGGAGTGTCCCCGGGACAGGTGACACCGGGGAGCTGTTTTTT; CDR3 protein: CAWSVPGTGDTGELFF
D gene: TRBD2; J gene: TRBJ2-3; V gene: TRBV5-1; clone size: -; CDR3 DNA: TGCGCCAGCAGCCCACCCGGGAGCGGGGGAAGCACAGATACGCAGTATTTT; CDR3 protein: CASSPPGSGGSTDTQYF
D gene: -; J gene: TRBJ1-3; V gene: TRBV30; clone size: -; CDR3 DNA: TGTGCCTGGAGCGGGTCGTCTTCCCCCATATATTTT; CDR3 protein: CAWSGSSSPIYF
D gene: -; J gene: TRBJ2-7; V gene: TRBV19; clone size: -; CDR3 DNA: TGTGCCAGTAGTCCCCAGAGTTCAGGCTACGAGCAGTACTTC; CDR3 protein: CASSPQSSGYEQYF